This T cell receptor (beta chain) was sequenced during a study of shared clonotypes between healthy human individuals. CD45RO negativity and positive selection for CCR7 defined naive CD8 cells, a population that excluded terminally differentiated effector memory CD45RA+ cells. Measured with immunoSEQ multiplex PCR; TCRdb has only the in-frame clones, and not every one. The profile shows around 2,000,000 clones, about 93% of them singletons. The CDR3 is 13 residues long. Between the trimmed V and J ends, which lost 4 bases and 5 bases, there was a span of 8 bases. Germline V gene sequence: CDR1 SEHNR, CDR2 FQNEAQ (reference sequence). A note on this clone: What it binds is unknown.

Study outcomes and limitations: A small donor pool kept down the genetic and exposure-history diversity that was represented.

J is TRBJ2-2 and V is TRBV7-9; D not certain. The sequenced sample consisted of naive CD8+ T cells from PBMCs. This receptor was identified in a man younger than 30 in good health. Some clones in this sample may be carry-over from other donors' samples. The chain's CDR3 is CASSSAWTGELFF. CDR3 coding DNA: TGTGCCAGCAGCTCGGCCTGGACCGGGGAGCTGTTTTTT. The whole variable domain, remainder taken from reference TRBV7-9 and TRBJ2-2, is DTGVSQNPRHKITKRGQNVTFRCDPISEHNRLYWYRQTLGQGPEFLTYFQNEAQLEKSRLLSDRFSAERPKGSFSTLEIQRTEQGDSAMYLCASSSAWTGELFFGEGSRLTVL.